A selection of T cell receptor beta chains follows, all from one sample in a study of blood T cell repertoires in COVID-19. The table came from immunoSEQ multiplex PCR; TCRdb's copy has only in-frame clones and leaves some out. The repertoire has 60,000 to 70,000 clones, roughly 71% of them found once; the top ten carry 28%. The specimen sequenced was peripheral blood. The origin of the receptors is a woman aged 80 or older with acute or convalescent COVID-19. Both conserved end residues are part of each CDR3. A D gene is named only where the DNA matches it firmly. The size entry is marked missing in some rows and otherwise reads once, few, many or a size class.

abundance	v_gene	d_gene	j_gene	CDR3aa	CDR3nt
NA	TRBV5-6	TRBD2	TRBJ2-3	CASSFTSGDTQYF	TGTGCCAGCAGCTTCACTAGCGGAGATACGCAGTATTTT
once	TRBV4-3	NA	TRBJ1-4	CASSQGLGEKLFF	TGCGCCAGCAGCCAGGGGCTGGGTGAAAAACTGTTTTTT
many	TRBV7-6	NA	TRBJ1-4	CASSPRVAANEKLFF	TGTGCCAGCAGCCCCCGGGTCGCAGCTAATGAAAAACTGTTTTTT
once	TRBV3-1/TRBV3-2	TRBD2	TRBJ2-3	CASSRSSGADTQYF	TGTGCCAGCAGCCGGTCTAGCGGGGCAGATACGCAGTATTTT
NA	TRBV11-2	NA	TRBJ1-2	CASSLGAGLNYGYTF	TGTGCCAGCAGCTTAGGGGCAGGACTTAACTATGGCTACACCTTC
NA	TRBV27	TRBD2	TRBJ2-2	CASSWGPPSGANTGELFF	TGTGCCAGCAGTTGGGGACCTCCTAGCGGGGCGAACACCGGGGAGCTGTTTTTT
NA	TRBV24-1	TRBD2	TRBJ2-1	CATSWGGRMGEQFF	TGTGCCACCAGTTGGGGCGGGAGGATGGGTGAGCAGTTCTTC
NA	TRBV23-1	NA	TRBJ1-6	CASSQLGVLGAQGNSPLHF	TGCGCCAGCAGTCAATTAGGGGTGTTAGGGGCGCAGGGGAATTCACCCCTCCACTTT
NA	TRBV19	NA	TRBJ1-5	CASRTVSNQPQHF	TGTGCCAGTAGGACTGTTAGCAATCAGCCCCAGCATTTT
once	TRBV19	TRBD1	TRBJ1-5	CASRPTGSNQPQHF	TGTGCCAGTAGGCCGACAGGGAGTAATCAGCCCCAGCATTTT
many	TRBV19	TRBD2	TRBJ2-7	CASSIVAGGYEQYF	TGTGCCAGTAGTATAGTGGCGGGGGGCTACGAGCAGTACTTC
NA	TRBV18	NA	TRBJ2-7	CASSPQSGGNEQYF	TGTGCCAGCTCACCACAATCTGGGGGCAACGAGCAGTACTTC